Each of the 20 T cell receptor beta chains below was sequenced from the same sample in a study of CD8 T cells in Susac syndrome. RNA in amounts of roughly 0.5 to 1 ug was reverse transcribed with random hexamers. Each CDR3 protein is one row after TCRdb ran MiXCR on the immunoSEQ multiplex PCR reads. Among roughly 400,000 distinct CDR3 sequences, approximately 85% were seen once, and the ten largest hold about 0.12%. Sequences were obtained from CD8+ T cells from PBMCs. These receptors were collected from a human donor with multiple sclerosis.

CDR3 region: CAWSAGQGKDEQYF. CDR3 coding DNA: TGTGCCTGGAGTGCGGGACAGGGTAAGGACGAGCAGTACTTC. V usage is TRBV30 and J usage is TRBJ2-7, with 9 bases identical to TRBD1. The ends lost 1 base at V and 5 bases at J; junction bases unmatched: 6. The CDR3 spans 14 residues. CDR1 and CDR2 (germline): GTSNPN, SVGIG (reference sequence).

J is TRBJ2-7 and V is TRBV4-1; a weak D match, TRBD2 (6 bases). CDR1 is MGHRA and CDR2 is YSYEKL in the germline V gene. The CDR3 runs to 15 residues. Trimming stripped 4 bases from V and 5 bases from J, with 18 bases between. CDR3 in DNA: TGCGCCAGCAGCCCCCGGACGGGAGTAGCCCACGAGCAGTACTTC. Encoded protein: CASSPRTGVAHEQYF.

The sample holds a few counts of this clonotype. This sequence joins TRBV7-2 and TRBJ1-1; D remains ambiguous. The V gene's germline CDR1 is SGHTA and CDR2 FQGNSA. The CDR3 length is 12 residues. Trimming took 5 bases from V and 3 from J, leaving 7 bases between them. The CDR3: CASSPPDTEAFF. As DNA, the CDR3 is TGTGCCAGCAGCCCCCCCGACACTGAAGCTTTCTTT.

V is TRBV28 and J is TRBJ2-2, with a weak D call TRBD1 (6 bases). Germline CDR1 reads MDHEN; CDR2 reads SYDVKM. The CDR3 is 14 amino acids. Trimming took 6 bases from V and 7 from J, leaving 15 bases between them. CDR3 region: CASSFTDSGGELFF. The CDR3 DNA reads as TGTGCCAGCAGCTTCACGGACAGTGGCGGGGAGCTGTTTTTT.

In regard to this clonotype: At one end the junction does not follow the germline gene, possibly because of a read error. The chain uses TRBV7-9 and TRBJ2-3; 9 nucleotides agree with TRBD2. The CDR3 has 15 residues. Germline CDR1 SEHNR, CDR2 FQNEAQ (reference sequence). The CDR3 is CASSSGLASTGTQYF. DNA of the CDR3: TGTGCCAGCAGCTCGGGACTAGCTAGCACAGGTACGCAGTATTTT.

The chain joins TRBV6-1 to TRBJ2-1; D is possibly TRBD2 (6 bases). The V and J ends lost 2 bases and 2 bases respectively, with 19 bases between them. This CDR3 region has 18 residues. Germline V gives CDR1 MNHNS, CDR2 SASEGT. The chain's CDR3 is CASSERRGPLPTYNEQFF. The CDR3 DNA follows: TGTGCCAGCAGTGAAAGGAGGGGTCCCTTACCAACCTACAATGAGCAGTTCTTC.

This clonotype was counted only a few times. The V call is TRBV27, the J call TRBJ2-7; 11 positions match TRBD2. In germline, CDR1 is MNHEY, CDR2 SMNVEV (reference sequence). The CDR3 covers 13 residues. Trimming removed 6 bases from V and 12 bases from J; junction bases left unmatched: 10. CDR3: CASSKLAGVDPYF. DNA for the CDR3: TGTGCCAGCAGCAAACTAGCGGGAGTTGACCCGTACTTC.

The rearrangement uses TRBV6-1 and TRBJ1-5; D is undetermined. Germline V gives CDR1 MNHNS, CDR2 SASEGT. The V end lost 2 bases, the J end lost 3 bases, and 14 bases lay between the germline ends. This CDR3 contains 16 residues. CDR3 residues: CASSEYVTNTNQPQHF. The CDR3 DNA reads TGTGCCAGCAGTGAATATGTCACAAACACCAATCAGCCCCAGCATTTT.

The V gene is TRBV3-1, the J gene TRBJ2-7; 7 positions match TRBD2. The germline gives CDR1 LGHDT, CDR2 YNNKEL (reference sequence). V trimming: 0 bases; J trimming: 0 bases; junction bases outside the gene matches: 2. The CDR3 runs to 15 residues. CDR3 amino acids: CASSQDWGGSYEQYF. Here the CDR3 DNA reads TGTGCCAGCAGCCAAGATTGGGGGGGCTCCTACGAGCAGTACTTC.

The gene calls are TRBV11-2 and TRBJ1-2; a weak D match, TRBD1 (5 bases). Per germline, CDR1 SGHAT and CDR2 FQNNGV. V shed 0 bases and J shed 1 base, with 12 bases lying between them. This CDR3 spans 16 amino acids. Here the CDR3 DNA reads TGTGCCAGCAGCTTAGATCAGGGAGAGCTTAACTATGGCTACACCTTC. Protein product: CASSLDQGELNYGYTF.

The gene calls are TRBV3-1 and TRBJ2-5; 9 nucleotides agree with TRBD2. From germline, CDR1 is LGHDT and CDR2 YNNKEL (reference sequence). The CDR3 sequence is 13 residues long. V was pared by 8 bases and J by 4 bases, with 5 bases of the junction left unmatched. CDR3 protein: CASLSGGPETQYF. The DNA of the CDR3 is TGTGCCAGCCTAAGCGGGGGGCCAGAGACCCAGTACTTC.

The chain joins TRBV10-3 to TRBJ2-2; D uncertain. The CDR3 extends over 14 amino acids. Germline CDR1 is ENHRY and CDR2 is SYGVKD. The V and J ends lost 0 bases and 3 bases respectively, with 5 bases between them. The CDR3 sequence: CAISESDDTGELFF. CDR3 sequence (DNA): TGTGCCATCAGTGAGTCGGATGACACCGGGGAGCTGTTTTTT.

The V and J genes are TRBV2 and TRBJ1-4; D may be TRBD1 (6 bases). CDR1 and CDR2 (germline): SNHLY, FYNNEI. The CDR3 sequence is 15 residues long. V lost 3 bases and J 4 bases, leaving 12 bases between the germline ends. In DNA, the CDR3 is TGTGCCAGCAGTGATTCGGGGGCGCATAATGAAAAACTGTTTTTT. It specifies CASSDSGAHNEKLFF.

The chain employs TRBV20-1 and TRBJ1-4; D gene unclear. V lost 3 bases and J lost 7, with 12 bases in between. Germline V gene data show CDR1 as DFQATT and CDR2 as SNEGSKA (reference sequence). This CDR3 is 13 amino acids long. CDR3 residues: CSASLDFSEKLFF. CDR3 nucleotide sequence: TGCAGTGCTAGCCTCGATTTTAGTGAAAAACTGTTTTTT.

This clonotype was recorded once. The genes are TRBV4-1 and TRBJ2-7; 7 nucleotides agree with TRBD2. The CDR3 covers 15 residues. From germline, CDR1 is MGHRA and CDR2 YSYEKL. The V segment lost 1 base and the J segment 0 bases; nucleotides outside the gene matches: 3. Here the CDR3 reads CASSQGRGSSYEQYF. The DNA of the CDR3 is TGCGCCAGCAGCCAAGGTCGCGGGAGCTCCTACGAGCAGTACTTC.

For the CDR3, the DNA is TGTGCCAGCAGCACTCGCCGAGAGACAGGGGCCAATGAGCAGTTCTTC. Its translation: CASSTRRETGANEQFF. The J gene is TRBJ2-1, the V gene TRBV21-1; the table names TRBD1, a call not compared with the DNA. TRBV21-1 is a pseudogene segment. The CDR3 is 16 amino acids.

V gene TRBV10-3 combines with J gene TRBJ2-7; 7 bases are a match to TRBD1. In germline, CDR1 is ENHRY, CDR2 SYGVKD. The CDR3 is 15 residues long. V trimming: 2 bases; J trimming: 0 bases; junction bases outside the gene matches: 4. This CDR3 reads CAISEGQDSSYEQYF. The CDR3 coding sequence is TGTGCCATCAGTGAGGGACAGGACAGCTCCTACGAGCAGTACTTC.

The DNA for the CDR3 is TGTGCCAGCAGCCGGAACACTGAAGCTTTCTTT. Translating gives CASSRNTEAFF. J is TRBJ1-1 and V is TRBV12-3 or TRBV12-4; the D is unclear. Trimming stripped 6 bases from V and 1 base from J, with 3 bases between. The CDR3 totals 11 residues.

The V and J genes are TRBV30 and TRBJ1-1, with a possible D match to TRBD1 (5 bases). The CDR3 has 14 amino acids. V was shortened by 0 bases and J by 4 bases, with 12 bases between the two germline ends. Germline loops: CDR1 GTSNPN, CDR2 SVGIG (reference sequence). The CDR3 DNA sequence: TGTGCCTGGAGTGTCCTGGGGGGAAGCACTGAAGCTTTCTTT. As protein: CAWSVLGGSTEAFF.

This chain links TRBV7-8 with TRBJ2-1; D may correspond to TRBD1 or TRBD2 (6 bases each). This CDR3 region has 13 residues. With 5 bases removed from V and 8 bases from J, the gap between germline ends came to 13 bases. Germline CDR1 SGHVS, CDR2 FQNEAQ. Written as DNA, the CDR3 is TGTGCCAGCAGCGGCGAGGGGGGAGATGAGCAGTTCTTC. This encodes CASSGEGGDEQFF.